Here is one T cell receptor (beta chain) with its context. The antigen is not known. The sample comes from a study of T cell responses to AZD1222 COVID-19 vaccine. Study-wide findings and caveats: AZD1222 recipients seropositive at baseline numbered only 6 or 7. The study found Spike-specific TCR breadth and depth rose after two AZD1222 doses. Repertoires were collected only later (after the peak T cell response had occurred). White British ancestry dominated among donors, who included more females, and clonal diversity was possibly underestimated.

Trimming removed 4 bases at V and 2 bases at J, with 11 bases between. The germline CDR1 and CDR2 sequences are SGHKS and YYEKEE (reference sequence). This CDR3 is 14 amino acids long. Sequencing was performed with immunoSEQ multiplex PCR; in TCRdb, only in-frame clones are kept and a portion is missing. The table records about 130,000 clones, roughly 90% of them present only once. The receptor's source is an adult in good health. The chain couples TRBV5-5 to TRBJ2-3, with a tentative D call TRBD2 (6 bases). The specimen comprised peripheral blood, sampled on day 0 of AZD1222 vaccination. CDR3 region: CASSLPGDTDTQYF. The CDR3 DNA reads TGTGCCAGCAGCCTTCCGGGGGACACAGATACGCAGTATTTT.